The T cell receptor beta chain described here comes from a study of blood T cell repertoires in COVID-19 (TCRdb year 2020). Context from the whole study: The collaborator samples originated in the United States, Italy and Spain and spanned the acute and convalescent phases of COVID-19. The prospective study material was composed of cDNA or gDNA derived from T cells, B-cell-depleted T cells, or PBMCs. The samples were drawn from two sources: the first 160 participants of the ongoing ImmuneRACE study, and 1,200 or so subjects contributed by 6 global collaborators. Subjects who had been exposed to COVID-19, were actively infected with it, or had recovered from it provided the deeply sampled blood TCRbeta repertoires that made up the dataset. Sample metadata almost always included a de-identified subject ID, COVID-19 status, age in years and sex. Where available, HLA class I and class II types were taken from metadata supplied by the sample provider and were not determined by assay-based typing. The repertoires were made available in a free public database intended to serve as a resource for research on the immune response to SARS-CoV-2. General conclusions and limits of the study: How much clinical and demographic metadata was included differed by source and by participant, and the metadata was provided uncurated.

Participants in the prospective study were enrolled through a virtual design, were aged about 18 to 89 years, and lived in approximately 24 United States geographic areas. To assign participants to cohorts, the prospective study relied on clinical history that participants themselves reported in a screening survey and a study questionnaire. For ImmuneRACE Cohort 3, a participant was defined as recovered based on two consecutive negative NP/OP PCR tests, clearance by a healthcare professional, or resolution of symptoms. In the prospective study, whole blood, serum and a nasopharyngeal or oropharyngeal swab were collected from each participant by mobile phlebotomists. Participants in the prospective study had the option to provide additional blood draws and questionnaires over an approximately two-month period. Prospective study blood samples were shipped either frozen or at room temperature before DNA extraction.

Including the terminal cysteine and phenylalanine, the CDR3 comprises 15 residues. Of the read, only the CDR3 DNA is kept; its 45 bases are in frame from base 1. In the germline V gene (reference sequence), CDR1 corresponds to GTSNPN and CDR2 to SVGIG. V loses 0 bases at its end and J loses 5 bases; junction bases beyond the gene matches: 5. On this clone itself: There is no known antigen for this receptor. One base away there is no much larger clone; base qualities are not given.

TCRbeta CDR3 regions were amplified from genomic DNA by means of the immunoSEQ Assay, a bias-controlled multiplex PCR. Under the source paper's analysis protocol: Within the assay, amplification of reference gene primers was used to estimate how many nucleated cells each sample contained. Sequence reads were collapsed and filtered to measure the absolute abundance of every unique TCRbeta CDR3 rearrangement. For each sample, productive Simpson clonality was calculated as the square root of Simpson's diversity index over productive rearrangements. Held by TCRdb, this immuneACCESS table contains in-frame sequences only and omits some clones. Under half of the omission traces to an unresolved V gene where checked; the cause of the rest is unknown. That table furnishes V, J and clone size, whereas the DNA furnished D and trimming. This sample holds 450,000 to 500,000 clones; roughly 87% were observed only once. In total, the top ten clones hold 0.65% to 0.9% of the sample.

The V and J genes are TRBV30 and TRBJ1-4; 8 middle bases align to TRBD1. This sequence was found in a woman aged 18-30 years who had recovered from COVID-19. The sequenced sample was PBMCs or T cells enriched from blood (not recorded which). The CDR3 reads CAWSVWGTGNEKLFF. The DNA sequence follows: TGTGCCTGGAGTGTTTGGGGGACAGGAAATGAAAAACTGTTTTTT.